This TCR beta chain was identified during a study of blood T cells in healthy people across ages. General observations from the study: Because sorting was not performed, PBMCs prevented conclusive naive versus antigen-experienced comparison.

On this clonotype itself: Its antigen remains unknown.

Combining a sample-barcoded 5' primer with a J-beta primer mix, a second PCR ran for roughly 6 to 12 cycles. Each cDNA molecule carried a tag from a template-switch adaptor that contained 12 random nucleotides. A single record per CDR3 protein comes from TCRdb applying MiXCR to the 5' RACE reads. The data hold 550,000 to 800,000 distinct CDR3 sequences, with more than 20% observed a single time. RNA extraction gave at least 5 micrograms of total RNA per sample. The length of the CDR3 is 15 residues. V lost 4 bases to trimming and J lost 8 bases, with 16 bases between them. From germline, CDR1 is SGDLS and CDR2 YYNGEE.

This sequence originates from a man in his 70s in good health. The material sequenced was blood. V gene TRBV9 combines with J gene TRBJ1-6, with D maybe TRBD1 (6 bases). Written as DNA, the CDR3 is TGTGCCAGCAGCCTAAACAGGGATATGGATTCACCCCTCCACTTT. This sequence encodes CASSLNRDMDSPLHF.